These 7 T cell receptor beta chains were sequenced from one sample in a study of blood T cell repertoires in COVID-19. TCRdb's table, derived via immunoSEQ multiplex PCR, lists solely in-frame clones and lacks some. The sample yields 350,000 to 450,000 clones, 85% seen once. Sequences were obtained from peripheral blood. Receptors originate from a woman aged 18-29 years with acute or convalescent COVID-19.

The J gene is TRBJ2-2, the V gene TRBV15; TRBD1 agrees at 8 bases. J lost 3 bases, V lost 3 bases, and 3 bases had no gene match. This CDR3 is 15 amino acids long. Looked up from germline, CDR1 is LNHNV and CDR2 is YYDKDF (reference sequence). The CDR3 DNA is TGTGCCACCAGCAGCAGGGGGCAAGACACCGGGGAGCTGTTTTTT. Residues: CATSSRGQDTGELFF.

V and J are TRBV28 and TRBJ1-2, with D possibly matching TRBD1 (6 bases). The CDR3 runs to 15 residues. V lost 6 bases, J lost 8 bases, and 22 bases lay in between. Germline V gives CDR1 MDHEN, CDR2 SYDVKM. Written as DNA, the CDR3 is TGTGCCAGCAGCAATACAGGGCGGGTAATAGGCGGCTACACCTTC. Its translation: CASSNTGRVIGGYTF.

The V call is TRBV6-1, the J call TRBJ1-2; D is uncertain. CDR1 is MNHNS, CDR2 SASEGT, per germline. The CDR3 sequence is 12 residues long. V lost 3 bases, J lost 4 bases, and 6 bases lay in between. The CDR3 DNA is TGTGCCAGCAGTGACAGTGTCTATGGCTACACCTTC. Translated: CASSDSVYGYTF.

The chain joins TRBV28 to TRBJ2-7; 12 bases are shared with TRBD2. J gave up 0 bases and V 6 bases, and 15 bases lay outside the gene matches. The CDR3 is 19 residues long. Germline lookup yields CDR1 MDHEN and CDR2 SYDVKM. The CDR3 DNA follows: TGTGCCAGCAGCCCTACCCTAGGACTAGCGGGATACCTCTCCTACGAGCAGTACTTC. It encodes CASSPTLGLAGYLSYEQYF.

The chain combines TRBV5-1 with TRBJ1-1; D ambiguous. The CDR3 has 16 residues. V was cut by 1 base and J by 0 bases, with 13 bases left in between. CDR1 is SGHRS and CDR2 is YFSETQ in the germline V gene. The CDR3 sequence: CASSLRIGEVNTEAFF. CDR3 bases: TGCGCCAGCAGCTTGCGGATCGGGGAGGTGAACACTGAAGCTTTCTTT. The full variable domain, its missing parts supplied by reference TRBV5-1 and TRBJ1-1, is KAGVTQTPRYLIKTRGQQVTLSCSPISGHRSVSWYQQTPGQGLQFLFEYFSETQRNKGNFPGRFSGRQFSNSRSEMNVSTLELGDSALYLCASSLRIGEVNTEAFFGQGTRLTVV.

This chain connects TRBV19 to TRBJ2-2, with 7 bases matching TRBD1. V shed 6 bases and J 0 bases; nucleotides not matched to a gene: 10. The V gene's germline CDR1 is LNHDA and CDR2 SQIVND (reference sequence). CDR3 size: 17 residues. CDR3 region: CASRSLTGTANTGELFF. Written as DNA, the CDR3 is TGTGCCAGTAGAAGTTTGACCGGGACAGCGAACACCGGGGAGCTGTTTTTT.

V usage is TRBV3-1 (or the pseudogene TRBV3-2) and J usage is TRBJ2-5; D is perhaps TRBD2 (6 bases). With 3 bases removed from V and 5 bases from J, the gap between germline ends came to 10 bases. The germline CDR1 and CDR2 sequences are LGHDT and YNNKEL (reference sequence). The CDR3 has 13 amino acids. CDR3 sequence: CASSQPAGETQYF. The CDR3 DNA follows: TGTGCCAGCAGCCAGCCTGCGGGGGAGACCCAGTACTTC.